One sample yielded the 16 T cell receptor beta chains listed below, sequenced in a study of blood T cell repertoires in COVID-19. Generated by immunoSEQ multiplex PCR, the TCRdb table keeps only in-frame clones and is missing some. Of roughly 360,000 clones listed, around 87% are singletons. Sequencing input: PBMCs or T cells enriched from blood (not recorded which). These receptors were taken from a woman younger than 45 with acute COVID-19.

V usage is TRBV10-2 and J usage is TRBJ1-1; the match to TRBD1 covers 7 bases. CDR3 length: 16 amino acids. Germline CDR1 is WSHSY and CDR2 is SAAADI. With 0 bases clipped from V and 0 bases from J, the junction kept 4 bases outside the gene matches. The CDR3 reads CASSESGTALNTEAFF. The CDR3 DNA reads as TGCGCCAGCAGTGAGTCCGGGACAGCCTTGAACACTGAAGCTTTCTTT.

This chain's CDR3 is CASSGDIGNTIYF. The CDR3 DNA reads TGTGCCAGCAGTGGGGACATTGGAAACACCATATATTTT. This chain joins TRBV25-1 and TRBJ1-3, with D perhaps matching TRBD1 (6 bases). CDR3 size: 13 residues. V lost 4 bases and J lost 3, with 7 bases in between. Germline V gene data show CDR1 as MGHDK and CDR2 as SYGVNS.

The chain links TRBV7-2 to TRBJ2-1; TRBD2 matches 11 bases. Germline assignment: CDR1 SGHTA and CDR2 FQGNSA. CDR3 length: 17 amino acids. J lost 6 bases, V lost 1 base, and 8 bases had no gene match. CDR3 nucleotide sequence: TGTGCCAGCAGCTTAGTAGGGTCTCTAGCGGGGGGCAATGAGCAGTTCTTC. Translated, it gives CASSLVGSLAGGNEQFF.

This clone was detected once. The V and J genes are TRBV9 and TRBJ1-4, with D perhaps TRBD1 (5 bases). This CDR3 comprises 17 residues. Germline-derived CDR1 and CDR2 are SGDLS and YYNGEE. V dropped 3 bases and J dropped 2 bases, with 17 bases sitting between them. CDR3 amino acids: CASSDSLGLNTNEKLFF. The CDR3 DNA follows: TGTGCCAGCAGCGACTCACTGGGGCTGAATACTAATGAAAAACTGTTTTTT.

The chain recombines TRBV12-5 with TRBJ1-5; 11 positions match TRBD1. The V segment lost 5 bases and the J segment 7 bases; nucleotides outside the gene matches: 7. The CDR3 is 15 residues long. Germline V lookup: CDR1 LGHNT, CDR2 FRNRAP. CDR3 sequence (DNA): TGTGCTAGTGGTATAGGGACAGGGGGTCAACAGCCCCAGCATTTT. It encodes CASGIGTGGQQPQHF.

This chain uses TRBV3-1 (or the pseudogene TRBV3-2) with TRBJ2-3; 14 bases fit TRBD2. The ends lost 4 bases at V and 6 bases at J; junction bases unmatched: 12. CDR3 length: 18 residues. Germline V gene sequence: CDR1 LGHDT, CDR2 YNNKEL (reference sequence). CDR3 DNA: TGTGCCAGCAGCCTCCAAGGACTAGCGGGGGGAGTTCACGATACGCAGTATTTT. Its protein is CASSLQGLAGGVHDTQYF.

In the case of this clone: Additional DNA sequences in this sample encode the identical CDR3. This sequence joins TRBV24-1 and TRBJ2-3; D is perhaps TRBD1 (6 bases). The CDR3 is 14 residues long. V lost 1 base and J lost 3, with 7 bases in between. Germline CDR1 KGHDR, CDR2 SFDVKD. The CDR3 sequence: CATSDFQGTDTQYF. The CDR3 DNA sequence: TGTGCCACCAGTGATTTTCAGGGGACAGATACGCAGTATTTT.

The chain recombines TRBV6-2 or TRBV6-3 with TRBJ2-7; a possible D gene is TRBD1 (5 bases). This CDR3 is 15 amino acids long. CDR1 and CDR2 from the germline V gene are MNHEY and SVGEGT. The V and J ends lost 2 bases and 0 bases respectively, with 11 bases between them. The CDR3 reads CASSYQGPYSYEQYF. The CDR3 DNA sequence: TGTGCCAGCAGTTACCAGGGCCCCTACTCCTACGAGCAGTACTTC.

This clone was detected only a few times. The chain couples TRBV2 to TRBJ1-6, with D perhaps matching TRBD1 (6 bases). The V end was cut by 4 bases, the J end by 10 bases, with 14 bases between. Germline loops: CDR1 SNHLY, CDR2 FYNNEI. This CDR3 spans 14 amino acids. In DNA, the CDR3 is TGTGCCAGCAGTGGGGAGGGGGTTGGATCACCCCTCCACTTT. Its protein is CASSGEGVGSPLHF. The whole variable domain, filled in from reference TRBV2 and TRBJ1-6, reads EPEVTQTPSHQVTQMGQEVILRCVPISNHLYFYWYRQILGQKVEFLVSFYNNEISEKSEIFDDQFSVERPDGSNFTLKIRSTKLEDSAMYFCASSGEGVGSPLHFGNGTRLTVT.

The chain has TRBV4-1 and TRBJ1-1; no clear D. The CDR3 is made up of 14 amino acids. CDR1 and CDR2 from the germline V gene are MGHRA and YSYEKL. Trimming removed 1 base at V and 0 bases at J, with 6 bases between. In DNA form, the CDR3 reads TGCGCCAGCAGCCAAGCCCAGATGAACACTGAAGCTTTCTTT. Residues: CASSQAQMNTEAFF.

The V gene is TRBV2, the J gene TRBJ2-3, with 7 bases matching TRBD2. This CDR3 spans 16 amino acids. The V gene end was trimmed by 6 bases and the J gene end by 1 base; junction bases not matched to a gene: 10. Germline assignment: CDR1 SNHLY and CDR2 FYNNEI. CDR3 region: CASSHYLSGGTDTQYF. CDR3 DNA sequence: TGTGCCAGCAGCCACTATCTAAGCGGGGGCACAGATACGCAGTATTTT.

The genes are TRBV2 and TRBJ1-1; 7 positions match TRBD1. Germline V lookup: CDR1 SNHLY, CDR2 FYNNEI. CDR3 length: 18 amino acids. Trimming removed 5 bases from V and 0 bases from J; junction bases left unmatched: 15. The CDR3 region is CASSSTTGHAGMNTEAFF. The CDR3 coding sequence is TGTGCCAGCAGTTCGACGACAGGGCACGCCGGCATGAACACTGAAGCTTTCTTT.

The chain carries TRBV4-1 and TRBJ2-2; D gene unclear. This CDR3 is 15 amino acids long. The ends were cut back, 0 bases at V and 7 bases at J, with 12 bases in the middle. Germline loops: CDR1 MGHRA, CDR2 YSYEKL. CDR3 in amino acids: CASSQDQDFVGELFF. CDR3 DNA sequence: TGCGCCAGCAGCCAAGATCAAGACTTCGTCGGGGAGCTGTTTTTT.

V is TRBV27 and J is TRBJ2-3, with 8 nucleotides matching TRBD2. V trimming: 5 bases; J trimming: 5 bases; junction bases outside the gene matches: 6. This CDR3 contains 14 residues. CDR1 and CDR2 (germline): MNHEY, SMNVEV (reference sequence). CDR3 loop: CASSLRGAGDTQYF. In nucleotides, the CDR3 is TGTGCCAGCAGTCTGCGGGGGGCAGGAGATACGCAGTATTTT.

In its sample, this clone was seen once. The chain recombines TRBV7-2 with TRBJ2-3; 9 bases fit TRBD2. CDR3 size: 15 residues. Germline CDR1 is SGHTA and CDR2 is FQGNSA. J lost 6 bases, V lost 2 bases, and 6 bases had no gene match. The CDR3 bases are TGTGCCAGCAGCTTACAGCGGGGGGTCGTGGATACGCAGTATTTT. Translation gives CASSLQRGVVDTQYF.

This chain joins TRBV11-1 and TRBJ1-1; D might be TRBD1 (5 bases). This CDR3 is built from 14 residues. Trimming shortened V by 2 bases and J by 6 bases, and 13 bases separated the two germline ends. Germline V gene sequence: CDR1 SGHAT, CDR2 FQDESV (reference sequence). CDR3 region: CASSLTGLPSEAFF. DNA of the CDR3: TGTGCCAGCAGCTTAACAGGCCTACCTTCTGAAGCTTTCTTT.